The entry below gives a single T cell receptor (beta chain) sequence along with its context. This sample was included in a study of blood T cell repertoires in COVID-19. Background on the study: The cDNA or gDNA used as material had been derived from T cells, B-cell-depleted T cells, or PBMCs.

Sequencing used immunoSEQ multiplex PCR; TCRdb keeps in-frame clones, though not all of them. The table has roughly 410,000 clones, around 90% seen once. Sequences were obtained from peripheral blood. The sequence was collected from a middle-aged man with acute or convalescent COVID-19.

CDR3: CASSRTDGTTPYEQYF. DNA of the CDR3: TGTGCCAGTAGCAGGACCGACGGGACAACCCCCTACGAGCAGTACTTC. The gene calls are TRBV19 and TRBJ2-7; D perhaps matches TRBD1 (6 bases). This CDR3 spans 16 amino acids. The germline gives CDR1 LNHDA, CDR2 SQIVND (reference sequence). Trimming removed 6 bases at V and 2 bases at J, with 20 bases between. Combining the CDR3 with reference TRBV19 and TRBJ2-7 gives the whole variable domain DGGITQSPKYLFRKEGQNVTLSCEQNLNHDAMYWYRQDPGQGLRLIYYSQIVNDFQKGDIAEGYSVSREKKESFPLTVTSAQKNPTAFYLCASSRTDGTTPYEQYFGPGTRLTVT.